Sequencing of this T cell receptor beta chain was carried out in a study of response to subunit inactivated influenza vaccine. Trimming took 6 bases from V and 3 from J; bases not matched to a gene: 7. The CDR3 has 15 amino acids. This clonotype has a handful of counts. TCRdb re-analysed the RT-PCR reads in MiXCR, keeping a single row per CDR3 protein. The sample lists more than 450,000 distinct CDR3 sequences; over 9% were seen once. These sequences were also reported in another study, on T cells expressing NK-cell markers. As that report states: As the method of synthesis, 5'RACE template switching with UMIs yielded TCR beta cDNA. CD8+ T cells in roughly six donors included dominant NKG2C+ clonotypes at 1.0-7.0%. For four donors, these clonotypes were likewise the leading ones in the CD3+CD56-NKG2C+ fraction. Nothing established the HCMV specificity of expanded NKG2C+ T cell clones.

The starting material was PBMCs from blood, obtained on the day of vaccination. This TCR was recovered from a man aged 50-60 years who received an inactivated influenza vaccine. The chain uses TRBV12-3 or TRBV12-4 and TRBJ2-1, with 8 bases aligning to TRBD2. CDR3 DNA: TGTGCCAGCAGGGGACTAGAGGTGGGCTACAATGAGCAGTTCTTC. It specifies CASRGLEVGYNEQFF.